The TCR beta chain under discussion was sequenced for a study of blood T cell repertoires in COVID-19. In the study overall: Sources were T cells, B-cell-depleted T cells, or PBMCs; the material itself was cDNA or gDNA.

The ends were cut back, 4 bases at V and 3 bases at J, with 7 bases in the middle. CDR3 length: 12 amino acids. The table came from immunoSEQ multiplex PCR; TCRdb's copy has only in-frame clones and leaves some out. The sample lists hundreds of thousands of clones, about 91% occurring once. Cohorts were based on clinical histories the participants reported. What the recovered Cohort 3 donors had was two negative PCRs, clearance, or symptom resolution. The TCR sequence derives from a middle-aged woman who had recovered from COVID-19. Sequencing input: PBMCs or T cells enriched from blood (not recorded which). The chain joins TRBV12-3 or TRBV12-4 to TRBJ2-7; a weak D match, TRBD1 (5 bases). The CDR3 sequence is CASSSRVYEQYF. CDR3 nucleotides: TGTGCCAGCAGTTCCAGGGTCTACGAGCAGTACTTC.